These 6 T cell receptor beta chains came from one sample sequenced in a study of identical twins. MiXCR, run by TCRdb on the 5' RACE reads, gives a single entry per CDR3 protein. The data show about 520,000 distinct CDR3 sequences, less than 25% seen once. These same records also appear under a second study, on T cells expressing NK-cell markers.

What was sequenced was CD4+ T cells sorted from blood. Receptors were obtained from a young woman in good health.

This rearrangement joins TRBV23-1 to TRBJ1-1, with a possible D match to TRBD1 (5 bases). TRBV23-1 is given ORF status, its function remaining uncertain. This CDR3 comprises 14 residues. V was trimmed by 4 bases and J by 4 bases, leaving 13 bases between them. This chain's CDR3 is CASSRTDTATEAFF. In DNA form, the CDR3 reads TGCGCCAGCAGTCGGACGGACACGGCCACTGAAGCTTTCTTT.

This clonotype was recorded only once. The gene calls are TRBV5-1 and TRBJ2-7; 8 bases align to TRBD1. V was pared by 4 bases and J by 5 bases, with 23 bases of the junction left unmatched. This CDR3 spans 19 amino acids. Per germline, CDR1 SGHRS and CDR2 YFSETQ. CDR3 residues: CASSRRDRSTRADHHEQYF. For the CDR3, the DNA is TGCGCCAGCAGCCGAAGGGACAGGTCAACTAGAGCCGACCACCACGAGCAGTACTTC.

CDR3 nucleotide sequence: TGCAGTGCTAGAGAAGGAAACCCTAATTCACCCCTCCACTTT. This encodes CSAREGNPNSPLHF. The V gene is TRBV20-1, the J gene TRBJ1-6; D gene ambiguous. Between the trimmed V and J ends, which lost 0 bases and 6 bases, there was a span of 9 bases. The CDR3 consists of 14 residues. Germline CDR1 DFQATT, CDR2 SNEGSKA (reference sequence).

The chain is built from TRBV6-2 or TRBV6-3 and TRBJ2-2; 7 positions match TRBD1. Germline V gives CDR1 MNHEY, CDR2 SVGEGT. V lost 8 bases to trimming and J lost 1 base; unmatched junction nucleotides: 10. The CDR3 totals 16 residues. The CDR3 DNA reads TGTGCCAGCCGGGACAGACTTTCGGTGAACACCGGGGAGCTGTTTTTT. The encoded protein is CASRDRLSVNTGELFF.

There are a few counts of this clonotype. V is TRBV9 and J is TRBJ2-5; D may be TRBD1 (5 bases). The CDR3 length is 14 residues. V lost 4 bases and J 1 base, leaving 11 bases between the germline ends. The germline gives CDR1 SGDLS, CDR2 YYNGEE. The CDR3 loop is CASSPPGLQETQYF. In DNA form, the CDR3 reads TGTGCCAGCAGCCCCCCAGGGCTCCAAGAGACCCAGTACTTC.

Ten or more counts support this clonotype. The rearrangement links TRBV4-1 to TRBJ1-4; 7 bases match TRBD1. Germline values: CDR1 MGHRA, CDR2 YSYEKL. The J segment lost 7 bases and the V segment lost 6 bases, leaving 8 bases of the junction unmatched. The CDR3 is 14 amino acids. As DNA, the CDR3 is TGCGCCAGCAGTCCACAGGGGACATTTGAAAAACTGTTTTTT. Protein: CASSPQGTFEKLFF.